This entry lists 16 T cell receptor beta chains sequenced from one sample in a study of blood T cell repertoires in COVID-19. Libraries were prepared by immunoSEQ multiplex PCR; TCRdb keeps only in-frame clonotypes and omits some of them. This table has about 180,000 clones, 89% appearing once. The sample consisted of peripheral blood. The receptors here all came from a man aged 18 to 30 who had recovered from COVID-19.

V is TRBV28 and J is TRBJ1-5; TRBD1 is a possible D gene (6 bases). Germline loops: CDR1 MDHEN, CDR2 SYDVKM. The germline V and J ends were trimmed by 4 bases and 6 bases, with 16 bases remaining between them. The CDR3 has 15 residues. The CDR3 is CASSSHTGLGQPQHF. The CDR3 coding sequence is TGTGCCAGCAGTTCCCATACAGGGTTAGGTCAGCCCCAGCATTTT.

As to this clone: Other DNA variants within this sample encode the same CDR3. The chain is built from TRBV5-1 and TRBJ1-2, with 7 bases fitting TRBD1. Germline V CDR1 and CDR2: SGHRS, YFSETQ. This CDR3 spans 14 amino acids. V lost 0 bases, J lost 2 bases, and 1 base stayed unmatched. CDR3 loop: CASSLGQGNYGYTF. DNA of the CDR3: TGCGCCAGCAGCTTGGGACAGGGCAACTATGGCTACACCTTC. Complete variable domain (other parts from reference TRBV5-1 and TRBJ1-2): KAGVTQTPRYLIKTRGQQVTLSCSPISGHRSVSWYQQTPGQGLQFLFEYFSETQRNKGNFPGRFSGRQFSNSRSEMNVSTLELGDSALYLCASSLGQGNYGYTFGSGTRLTVV.

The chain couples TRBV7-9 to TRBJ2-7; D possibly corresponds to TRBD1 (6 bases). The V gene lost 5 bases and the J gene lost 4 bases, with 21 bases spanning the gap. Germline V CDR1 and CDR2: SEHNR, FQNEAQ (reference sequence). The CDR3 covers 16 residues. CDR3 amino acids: CASSPRRDKNPYEQYF. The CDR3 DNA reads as TGTGCCAGCAGCCCACGCCGGGACAAGAATCCTTACGAGCAGTACTTC.

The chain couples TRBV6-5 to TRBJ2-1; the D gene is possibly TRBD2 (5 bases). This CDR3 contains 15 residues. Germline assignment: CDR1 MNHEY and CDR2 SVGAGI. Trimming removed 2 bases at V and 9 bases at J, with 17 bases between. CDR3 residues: CASSYGVPGVVEQFF. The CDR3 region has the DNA TGTGCCAGCAGTTACGGGGTGCCCGGGGTCGTTGAGCAGTTCTTC.

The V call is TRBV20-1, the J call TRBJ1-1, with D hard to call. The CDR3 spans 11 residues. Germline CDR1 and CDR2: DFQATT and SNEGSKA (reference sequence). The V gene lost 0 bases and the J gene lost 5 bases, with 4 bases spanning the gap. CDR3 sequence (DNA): TGCAGTGCTAGAGACAGGACTGAAGCTTTCTTT. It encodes CSARDRTEAFF.

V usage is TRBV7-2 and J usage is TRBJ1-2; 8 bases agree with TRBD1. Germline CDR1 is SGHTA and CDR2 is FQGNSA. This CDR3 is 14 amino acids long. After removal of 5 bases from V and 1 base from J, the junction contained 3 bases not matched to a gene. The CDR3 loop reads CASSDTGGNYGYTF. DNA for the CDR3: TGTGCCAGCAGCGATACAGGGGGTAACTATGGCTACACCTTC.

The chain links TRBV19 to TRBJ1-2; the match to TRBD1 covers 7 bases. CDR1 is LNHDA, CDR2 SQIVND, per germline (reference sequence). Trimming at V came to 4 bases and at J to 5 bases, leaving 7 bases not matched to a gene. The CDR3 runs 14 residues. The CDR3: CASSTPGTEYGYTF. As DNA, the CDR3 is TGTGCCAGTAGTACACCCGGGACAGAATATGGCTACACCTTC.

CDR3 nucleotides: TGTGCCAGCAGTTTTTATCGAGGGGGAAACACCATATATTTT. Amino acids: CASSFYRGGNTIYF. V gene TRBV6-5 combines with J gene TRBJ1-3; D is unclear. Trimming cost V 4 bases and J 4 bases, with 11 bases left between them. The CDR3 contains 14 residues. From germline, CDR1 is MNHEY and CDR2 SVGAGI.

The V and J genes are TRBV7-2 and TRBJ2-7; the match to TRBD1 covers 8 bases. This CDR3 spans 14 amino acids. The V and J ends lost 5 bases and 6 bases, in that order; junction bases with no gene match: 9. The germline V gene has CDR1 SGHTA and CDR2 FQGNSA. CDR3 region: CASSPRQGSGEQYF. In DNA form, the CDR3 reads TGTGCCAGCAGCCCACGACAGGGGAGCGGCGAGCAGTACTTC.

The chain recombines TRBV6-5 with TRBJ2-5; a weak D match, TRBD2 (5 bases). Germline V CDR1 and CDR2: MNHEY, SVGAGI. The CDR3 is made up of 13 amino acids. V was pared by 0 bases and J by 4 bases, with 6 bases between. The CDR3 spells CASSYSAGETQYF. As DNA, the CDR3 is TGTGCCAGCAGTTACTCCGCGGGAGAGACCCAGTACTTC.

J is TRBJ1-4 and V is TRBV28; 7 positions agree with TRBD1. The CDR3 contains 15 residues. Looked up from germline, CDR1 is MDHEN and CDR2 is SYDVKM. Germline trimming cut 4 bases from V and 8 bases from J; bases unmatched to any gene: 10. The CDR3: CASSSIQGNYEKLFF. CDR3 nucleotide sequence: TGTGCCAGCAGTTCCATACAGGGGAATTACGAAAAACTGTTTTTT.

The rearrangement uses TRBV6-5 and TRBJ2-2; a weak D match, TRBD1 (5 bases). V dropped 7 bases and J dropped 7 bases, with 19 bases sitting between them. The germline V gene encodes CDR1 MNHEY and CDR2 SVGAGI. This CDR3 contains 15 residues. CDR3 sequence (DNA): TGTGCCAGCAATGCGGTCCGGACATCGGTCGGGGAGCTGTTTTTT. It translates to CASNAVRTSVGELFF.

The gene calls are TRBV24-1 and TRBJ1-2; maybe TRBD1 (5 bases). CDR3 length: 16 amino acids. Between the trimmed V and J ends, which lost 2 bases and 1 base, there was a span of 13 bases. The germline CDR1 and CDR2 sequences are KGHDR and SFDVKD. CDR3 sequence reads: CATSDSGHPNNYGYTF. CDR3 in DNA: TGTGCCACCAGTGATTCAGGACACCCCAATAACTATGGCTACACCTTC.

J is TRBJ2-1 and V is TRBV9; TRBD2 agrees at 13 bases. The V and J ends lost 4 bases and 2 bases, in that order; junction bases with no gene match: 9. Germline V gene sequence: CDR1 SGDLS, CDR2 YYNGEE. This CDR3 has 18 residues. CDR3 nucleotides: TGTGCCAGCAGCAAAAGGGGGACTAGCGGGGATACCTACAATGAGCAGTTCTTC. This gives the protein CASSKRGTSGDTYNEQFF.

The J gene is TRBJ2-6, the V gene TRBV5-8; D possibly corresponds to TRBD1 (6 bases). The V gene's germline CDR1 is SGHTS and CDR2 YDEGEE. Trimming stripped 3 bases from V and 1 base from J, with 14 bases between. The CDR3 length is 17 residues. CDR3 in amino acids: CASSSPLGGSGANVLTF. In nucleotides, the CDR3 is TGTGCCAGCAGCTCCCCCCTAGGGGGATCTGGGGCCAACGTCCTGACTTTC.

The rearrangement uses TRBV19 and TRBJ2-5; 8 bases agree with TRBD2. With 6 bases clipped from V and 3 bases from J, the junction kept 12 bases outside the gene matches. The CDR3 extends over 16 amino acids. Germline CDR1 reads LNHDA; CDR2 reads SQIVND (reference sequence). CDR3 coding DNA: TGTGCCAGTAGCCCCACCGCAGCGGGAGAGGAAGAGACCCAGTACTTC. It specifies CASSPTAAGEEETQYF.